This T cell receptor (beta chain) was identified in a study of OX40 agonist ivuxolimab in advanced cancers. At the level of the study: Patients with hepatocellular carcinoma, melanoma, renal cell or head and neck cancer made up the dose-escalation patients. Partial responses were seen in three patients, one with hepatocellular carcinoma and two with cutaneous melanoma.

Sequencing was performed with immunoSEQ multiplex PCR; in TCRdb, only in-frame clones are kept and a portion is missing. The table records over 75,000 clones, about 90% of them present only once. This clone was detected once. Its specificity is not known. CDR3 length equals 14 residues. Germline values: CDR1 MNHNS, CDR2 SASEGT. Deletions cut 4 bases from V and 0 bases from J, with 7 bases between. Whole-study results and caveats: It was also the case that some nonresponders had low normalized T-cell clonal expansion. Fewer expanded clones were found on average in CD4+ than in CD8+ T cells.

This receptor was identified in an adult with an advanced solid tumor such as melanoma, head and neck, liver or kidney cancer. The rearrangement uses TRBV6-1 and TRBJ2-4; D unresolved. The source material was CD4+ or CD8+ T cells sorted from blood, sampled in a trial of the OX40 agonist ivuxolimab. The CDR3 reads CASSALLAKNIQYF. The CDR3 DNA reads as TGTGCCAGCAGTGCCCTTCTAGCCAAAAACATTCAGTACTTC.